One and the same sample provided the 15 T cell receptor beta chains below, sequenced in a study of OX40 agonist ivuxolimab in advanced cancers. Repertoires were generated with immunoSEQ multiplex PCR, while TCRdb's copy carries only in-frame clones and drops some. The table has under 80,000 clones, around 87% seen once. The sample here was CD4+ or CD8+ T cells sorted from blood, taken in a trial of the OX40 agonist ivuxolimab. The receptors shown here come from an adult with an advanced solid tumor such as melanoma, head and neck, liver or kidney cancer.

The V gene is TRBV18, the J gene TRBJ1-1; D is undetermined. Germline assignment: CDR1 KGHSH and CDR2 LQKENI. This CDR3 contains 15 residues. Trimming removed 2 bases from V and 0 bases from J, with 10 bases in between. The CDR3 nucleotides read TGTGCCAGCTCACCAATGCCCCGCATGAACACTGAAGCTTTCTTT. Translated: CASSPMPRMNTEAFF.

The V call is TRBV7-3, the J call TRBJ2-1; weak D call: TRBD2 (6 bases). Trimming cost V 3 bases and J 5 bases, with 17 bases left between them. This CDR3 contains 16 residues. CDR1 and CDR2 (germline): SGHTA, FQGTGA. This CDR3 is CASSFSVAASNNEQFF. As DNA, the CDR3 is TGTGCCAGCAGCTTTTCCGTAGCGGCCTCTAACAATGAGCAGTTCTTC.

The V and J genes are TRBV5-1 and TRBJ1-3, with D uncertain. The V and J ends lost 0 bases and 0 bases respectively, with 10 bases between them. CDR1 SGHRS and CDR2 YFSETQ come from the germline V gene. The CDR3 runs to 16 residues. This CDR3 reads CASSLAGSDSGNTIYF. The CDR3 DNA reads as TGCGCCAGCAGCTTGGCGGGGTCTGACTCTGGAAACACCATATATTTT.

The gene calls are TRBV2 and TRBJ2-1; possibly TRBD2 for D (6 bases). The CDR3 runs 13 residues. Germline CDR1 SNHLY, CDR2 FYNNEI. With 1 base removed from V and 9 bases from J, the gap between germline ends came to 10 bases. In nucleotides, the CDR3 is TGTGCCAGCAGTGAAGGGACGGGAGTTGAGCAGTTCTTC. Protein sequence: CASSEGTGVEQFF.

The rearrangement joins TRBV5-1 to TRBJ2-5; D unresolved. Deletions cut 4 bases from V and 2 bases from J, with 12 bases between. Germline V gene lookup returns CDR1 SGHRS and CDR2 YFSETQ. The CDR3 consists of 14 residues. CDR3 in amino acids: CASSPGRQQETQYF. The CDR3 region has the DNA TGCGCCAGCAGCCCCGGGCGGCAACAAGAGACCCAGTACTTC.

This chain joins TRBV30 and TRBJ1-3, with D hard to call. CDR1 and CDR2 (germline): GTSNPN, SVGIG (reference sequence). The CDR3 has 12 residues. Trimming stripped 4 bases from V and 2 bases from J, with 6 bases between. The CDR3 reads CAWTVAGNTIYF. The CDR3 nucleotides are TGTGCCTGGACTGTAGCTGGAAACACCATATATTTT. Drawing the rest from reference TRBV30 and TRBJ1-3, the complete variable domain is SQTIHQWPATLVQPVGSPLSLECTVEGTSNPNLYWYRQAAGRGLQLLFYSVGIGQISSEVPQNLSASRPQDRQFILSSKKLLLSDSGFYLCAWTVAGNTIYFGEGSWLTVV.

The genes are TRBV19 and TRBJ2-3, with 10 bases that match TRBD2. The CDR3 has 16 amino acids. Germline CDR1 and CDR2: LNHDA and SQIVND (reference sequence). The V gene end was trimmed by 5 bases and the J gene end by 3 bases; junction bases not matched to a gene: 8. The CDR3 coding sequence is TGTGCCAGTAGTCCGCGGACTAGCGGTGTAACAGATACGCAGTATTTT. Encoded protein: CASSPRTSGVTDTQYF.

V is TRBV29-1 and J is TRBJ2-4, with D maybe TRBD1 (5 bases). Germline V gene lookup returns CDR1 SQVTM and CDR2 ANQGSEA. V shed 4 bases and J shed 8 bases, with 15 bases lying between them. This CDR3 contains 13 residues. The CDR3 DNA is TGCAGCGTTGTGGAGACAGTTATCGACATTCAGTACTTC. Translated, it gives CSVVETVIDIQYF. The complete variable domain, with remaining parts taken from reference TRBV29-1 and TRBJ2-4, reads SAVISQKPSRDICQRGTSLTIQCQVDSQVTMMFWYRQQPGQSLTLIATANQGSEATYESGFVIDKFPISRPNLTFSTLTVSNMSPEDSSIYLCSVVETVIDIQYFGAGTRLSVL.

This clone was observed once. The chain is built from TRBV19 and TRBJ1-6; D is ambiguous. Germline-derived CDR1 and CDR2 are LNHDA and SQIVND (reference sequence). Trimming removed 5 bases from V and 17 bases from J, with 16 bases in between. The CDR3 is made up of 12 amino acids. CDR3 amino acids: CASSDDGLRIHF. DNA for the CDR3: TGTGCCAGTAGTGATGACGGATTAAGAATCCACTTT.

The chain has TRBV28 and TRBJ1-4; D remains ambiguous. The CDR3 consists of 14 residues. Germline V lookup: CDR1 MDHEN, CDR2 SYDVKM. V was cut by 3 bases and J by 7 bases, with 12 bases left in between. CDR3 protein: CASSLKRWSEKLFF. DNA for the CDR3: TGTGCCAGCAGTTTGAAAAGGTGGAGTGAAAAACTGTTTTTT.

J is TRBJ1-5 and V is TRBV2; tentatively, D is TRBD1 (5 bases). Germline CDR1 reads SNHLY; CDR2 reads FYNNEI. This CDR3 comprises 14 residues. V lost 6 bases to trimming and J lost 4 bases, with 13 bases between them. The CDR3 bases are TGTGCCAGCAGCGGGGGGGTCGGGAATCAGCCCCAGCATTTT. Translation gives CASSGGVGNQPQHF.

The chain employs TRBV6-1 and TRBJ1-5, with unresolved D. Germline V gene sequence: CDR1 MNHNS, CDR2 SASEGT. V lost 4 bases and J 0 bases, leaving 7 bases between the germline ends. The CDR3 runs to 14 residues. The CDR3 reads CASSADLSNQPQHF. The CDR3 DNA sequence: TGTGCCAGCAGTGCAGATCTTAGCAATCAGCCCCAGCATTTT.

V and J are TRBV28 and TRBJ1-5, with TRBD1 as a possible D gene (5 bases). V dropped 6 bases and J dropped 3 bases, with 18 bases sitting between them. CDR1 and CDR2 (germline): MDHEN, SYDVKM. The CDR3 is made up of 16 amino acids. The CDR3 region has the DNA TGTGCCAGCAGAATTGCCGGAAGGGGCGTCAATCAGCCCCAGCATTTT. This sequence encodes CASRIAGRGVNQPQHF.

This clone showed up just a few times. The chain links TRBV20-1 to TRBJ2-7; 8 bases align to TRBD1. The CDR3 consists of 11 residues. V shed 6 bases, J shed 7 bases, and the junction held 5 bases outside the gene matches. Germline V gene data show CDR1 as DFQATT and CDR2 as SNEGSKA (reference sequence). The CDR3: CSAAGGGEQYF. The CDR3 region has the DNA TGCAGTGCGGCAGGGGGCGGAGAGCAGTACTTC.

This CDR3 reads CASSTGTGREQYF. CDR3 DNA sequence: TGTGCCAGCAGCACCGGGACTGGGAGGGAGCAGTACTTC. This chain connects TRBV5-5 to TRBJ2-7; possibly TRBD2 for D (6 bases). The CDR3 is 13 amino acids. Trimming removed 4 bases from V and 7 bases from J, with 15 bases in between. CDR1 and CDR2 from the germline V gene are SGHKS and YYEKEE (reference sequence).